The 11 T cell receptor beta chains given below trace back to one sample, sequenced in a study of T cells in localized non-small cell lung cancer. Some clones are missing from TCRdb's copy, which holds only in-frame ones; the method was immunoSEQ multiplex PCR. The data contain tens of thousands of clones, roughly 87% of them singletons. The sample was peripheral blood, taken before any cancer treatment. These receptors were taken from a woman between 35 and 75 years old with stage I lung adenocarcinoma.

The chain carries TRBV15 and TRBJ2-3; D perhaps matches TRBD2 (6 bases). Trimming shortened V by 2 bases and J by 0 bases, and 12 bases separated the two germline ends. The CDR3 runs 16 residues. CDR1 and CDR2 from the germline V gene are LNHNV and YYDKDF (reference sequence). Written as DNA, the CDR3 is TGTGCCACCAGCAGAACCTACGGGGGTAGCACAGATACGCAGTATTTT. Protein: CATSRTYGGSTDTQYF.

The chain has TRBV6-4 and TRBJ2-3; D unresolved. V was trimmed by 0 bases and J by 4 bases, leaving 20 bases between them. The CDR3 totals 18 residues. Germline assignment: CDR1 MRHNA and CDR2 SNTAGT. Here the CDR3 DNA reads TGTGCCAGCAGTGACTCTACCCCTCGGCGAGAGGTTGCAGATACGCAGTATTTT. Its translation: CASSDSTPRREVADTQYF.

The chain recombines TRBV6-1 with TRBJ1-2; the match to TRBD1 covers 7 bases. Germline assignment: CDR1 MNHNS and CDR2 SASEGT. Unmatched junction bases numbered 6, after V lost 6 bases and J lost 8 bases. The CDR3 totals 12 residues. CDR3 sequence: CASSGDSDGYTF. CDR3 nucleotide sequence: TGTGCCAGCAGCGGGGACAGTGACGGCTACACCTTC.

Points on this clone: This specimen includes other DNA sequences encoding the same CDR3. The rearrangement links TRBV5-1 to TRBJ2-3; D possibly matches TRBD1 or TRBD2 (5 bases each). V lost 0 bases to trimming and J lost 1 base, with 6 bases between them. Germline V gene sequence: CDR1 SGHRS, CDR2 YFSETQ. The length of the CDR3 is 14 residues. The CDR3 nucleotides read TGCGCCAGCAGCTTGGCGGGGCGCACAGATACGCAGTATTTT. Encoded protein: CASSLAGRTDTQYF.

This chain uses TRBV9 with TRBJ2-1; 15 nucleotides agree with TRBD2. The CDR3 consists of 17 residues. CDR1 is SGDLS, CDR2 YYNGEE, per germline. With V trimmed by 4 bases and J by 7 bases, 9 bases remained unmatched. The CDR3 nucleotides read TGTGCCAGCAGCCCCCGGACTAGCGGGGGGGATAGGAATGAGCAGTTCTTC. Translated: CASSPRTSGGDRNEQFF.

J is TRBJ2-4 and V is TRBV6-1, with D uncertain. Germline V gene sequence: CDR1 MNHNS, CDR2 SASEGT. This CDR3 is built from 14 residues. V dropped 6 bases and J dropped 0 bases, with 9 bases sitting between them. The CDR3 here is CASSDPGAKNIQYF. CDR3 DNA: TGTGCCAGCAGCGACCCTGGAGCCAAAAACATTCAGTACTTC.

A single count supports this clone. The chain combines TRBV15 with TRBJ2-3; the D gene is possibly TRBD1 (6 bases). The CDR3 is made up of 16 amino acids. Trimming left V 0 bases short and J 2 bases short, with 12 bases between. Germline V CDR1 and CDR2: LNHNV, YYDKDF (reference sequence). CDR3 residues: CATSRDGQPSTDTQYF. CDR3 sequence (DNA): TGTGCCACCAGCAGAGACGGACAGCCCTCCACAGATACGCAGTATTTT.

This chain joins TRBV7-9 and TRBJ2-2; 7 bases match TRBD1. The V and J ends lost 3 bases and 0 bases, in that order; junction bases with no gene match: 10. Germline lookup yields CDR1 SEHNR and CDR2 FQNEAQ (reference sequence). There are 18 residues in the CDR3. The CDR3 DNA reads TGTGCCAGCAGCTTGGCCTGGGTCAGGGGGACGAACACCGGGGAGCTGTTTTTT. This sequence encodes CASSLAWVRGTNTGELFF.

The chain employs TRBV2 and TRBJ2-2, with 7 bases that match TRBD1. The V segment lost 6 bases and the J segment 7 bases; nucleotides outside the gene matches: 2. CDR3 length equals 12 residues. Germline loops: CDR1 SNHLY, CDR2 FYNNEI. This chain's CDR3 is CASRTGFGELFF. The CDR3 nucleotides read TGTGCCAGCAGGACAGGGTTCGGGGAGCTGTTTTTT.

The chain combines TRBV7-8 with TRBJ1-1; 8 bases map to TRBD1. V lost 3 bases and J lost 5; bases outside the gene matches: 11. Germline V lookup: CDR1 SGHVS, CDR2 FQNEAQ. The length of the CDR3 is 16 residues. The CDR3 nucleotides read TGTGCCAGCAGCTTTACAGGGGGAAGGGGAGGGACTGAAGCTTTCTTT. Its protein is CASSFTGGRGGTEAFF.

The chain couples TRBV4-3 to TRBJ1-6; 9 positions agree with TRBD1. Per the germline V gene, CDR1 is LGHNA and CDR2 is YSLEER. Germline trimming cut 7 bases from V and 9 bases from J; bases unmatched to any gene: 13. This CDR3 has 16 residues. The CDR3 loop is CASTREWGQGPSPLHF. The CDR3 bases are TGCGCCAGCACCCGGGAATGGGGACAGGGCCCTTCACCCCTCCACTTT.